Listed here is a single T cell receptor beta chain. The sample is drawn from a study of blood T cell repertoires in COVID-19. Overall study context: Whether acute or convalescent, the COVID-19 samples came from the United States, Italy and Spain. T cells, B-cell-depleted T cells, or PBMCs supplied cDNA or gDNA.

Looked up from germline, CDR1 is MNHEY and CDR2 is SMNVEV (reference sequence). The CDR3 spans 13 residues. Trimming cost V 5 bases and J 8 bases, with 15 bases left between them. As originally analysed: For nucleated cells, counts were estimated from reference gene primer amplification. Measured with immunoSEQ multiplex PCR; TCRdb has only the in-frame clones, and not every one. V and J calls and clone size are given by that table; D and trimming were obtained from the DNA. This repertoire shows over 100,000 clones, roughly 91% found once; its top ten account for 6%. The sequenced material came from peripheral blood. The chain is built from TRBV27 and TRBJ1-2; D not resolved. The sequence was obtained from a human donor in a cohort sampled during active COVID-19. Here the CDR3 DNA reads TGTGCCAGCAGTGGGTTCGGACTGCGGGGCTACACCTTC. This codes for CASSGFGLRGYTF.